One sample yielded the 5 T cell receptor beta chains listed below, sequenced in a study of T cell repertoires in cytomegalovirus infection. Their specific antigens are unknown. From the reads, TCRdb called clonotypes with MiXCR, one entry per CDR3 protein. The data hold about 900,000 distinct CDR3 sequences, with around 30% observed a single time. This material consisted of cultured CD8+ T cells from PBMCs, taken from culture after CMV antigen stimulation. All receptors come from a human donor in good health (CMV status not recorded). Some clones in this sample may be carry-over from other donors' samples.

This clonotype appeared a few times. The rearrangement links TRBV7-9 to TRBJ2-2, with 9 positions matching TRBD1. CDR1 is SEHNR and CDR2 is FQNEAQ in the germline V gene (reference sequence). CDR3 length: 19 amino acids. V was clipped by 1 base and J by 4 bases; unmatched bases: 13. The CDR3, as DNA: TGTGCCAGCAGCTTAGTCCCGGGACAGGGAGTCCAGCGCACCGGGGAGCTGTTTTTT. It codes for CASSLVPGQGVQRTGELFF.

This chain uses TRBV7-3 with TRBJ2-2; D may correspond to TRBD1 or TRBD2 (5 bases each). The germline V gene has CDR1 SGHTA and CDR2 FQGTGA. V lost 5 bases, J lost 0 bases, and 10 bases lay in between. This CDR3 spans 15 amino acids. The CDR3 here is CASSRDGTNTGELFF. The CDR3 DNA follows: TGTGCCAGCAGCAGGGACGGCACGAACACCGGGGAGCTGTTTTTT.

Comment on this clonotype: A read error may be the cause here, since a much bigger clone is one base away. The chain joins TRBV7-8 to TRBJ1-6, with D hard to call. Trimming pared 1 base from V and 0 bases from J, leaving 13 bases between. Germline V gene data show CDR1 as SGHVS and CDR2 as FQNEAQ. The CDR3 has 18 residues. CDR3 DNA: TGTGCCAGCAGCTTAGGGGTGTTGGTTAGCTCCTATAATTCACCCCTCCACTTT. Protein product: CASSLGVLVSSYNSPLHF.

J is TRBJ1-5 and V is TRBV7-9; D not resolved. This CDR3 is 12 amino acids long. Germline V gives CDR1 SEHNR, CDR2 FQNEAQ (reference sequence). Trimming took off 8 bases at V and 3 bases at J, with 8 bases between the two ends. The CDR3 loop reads CASGGFNQPQHF. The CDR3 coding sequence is TGTGCCAGCGGAGGTTTCAATCAGCCCCAGCATTTT.

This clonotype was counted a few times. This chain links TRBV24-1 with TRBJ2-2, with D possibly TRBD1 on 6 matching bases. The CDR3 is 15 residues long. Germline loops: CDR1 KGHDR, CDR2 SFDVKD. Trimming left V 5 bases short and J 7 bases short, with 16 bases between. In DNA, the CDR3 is TGTGCCACCAGTGCAAGGACAGAGCGTAGCGGGGAGCTGTTTTTT. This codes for CATSARTERSGELFF.